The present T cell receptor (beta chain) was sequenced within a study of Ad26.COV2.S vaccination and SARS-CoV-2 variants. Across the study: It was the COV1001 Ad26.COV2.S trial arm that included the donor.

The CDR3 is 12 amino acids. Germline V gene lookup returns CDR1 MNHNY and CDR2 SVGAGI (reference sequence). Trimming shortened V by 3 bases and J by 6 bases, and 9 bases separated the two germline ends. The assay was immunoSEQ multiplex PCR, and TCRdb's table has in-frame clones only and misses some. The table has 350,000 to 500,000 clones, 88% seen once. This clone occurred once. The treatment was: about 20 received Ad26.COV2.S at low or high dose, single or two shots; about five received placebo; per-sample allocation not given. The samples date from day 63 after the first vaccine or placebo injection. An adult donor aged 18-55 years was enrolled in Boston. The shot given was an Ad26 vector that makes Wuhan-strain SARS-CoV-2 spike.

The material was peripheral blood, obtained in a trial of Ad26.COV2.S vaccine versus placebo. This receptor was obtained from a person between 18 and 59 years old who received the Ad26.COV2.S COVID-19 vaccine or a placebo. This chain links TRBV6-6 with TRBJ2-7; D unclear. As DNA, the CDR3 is TGTGCCAGCAGTTATCGGGCGAGCGAGCAGTACTTC. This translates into CASSYRASEQYF.